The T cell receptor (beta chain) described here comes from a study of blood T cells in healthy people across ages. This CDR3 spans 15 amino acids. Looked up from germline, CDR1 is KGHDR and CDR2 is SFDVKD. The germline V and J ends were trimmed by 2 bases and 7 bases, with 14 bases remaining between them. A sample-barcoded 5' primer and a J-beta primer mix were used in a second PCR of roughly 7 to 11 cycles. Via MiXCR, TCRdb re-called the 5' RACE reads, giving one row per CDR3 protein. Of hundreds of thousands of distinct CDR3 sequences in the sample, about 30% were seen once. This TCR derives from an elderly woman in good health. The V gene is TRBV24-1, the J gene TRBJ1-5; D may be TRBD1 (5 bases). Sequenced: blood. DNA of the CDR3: TGTGCCACCAGTGATTCGACGGGGAGGGGACAGCCCCAGCATTTT. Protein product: CATSDSTGRGQPQHF.